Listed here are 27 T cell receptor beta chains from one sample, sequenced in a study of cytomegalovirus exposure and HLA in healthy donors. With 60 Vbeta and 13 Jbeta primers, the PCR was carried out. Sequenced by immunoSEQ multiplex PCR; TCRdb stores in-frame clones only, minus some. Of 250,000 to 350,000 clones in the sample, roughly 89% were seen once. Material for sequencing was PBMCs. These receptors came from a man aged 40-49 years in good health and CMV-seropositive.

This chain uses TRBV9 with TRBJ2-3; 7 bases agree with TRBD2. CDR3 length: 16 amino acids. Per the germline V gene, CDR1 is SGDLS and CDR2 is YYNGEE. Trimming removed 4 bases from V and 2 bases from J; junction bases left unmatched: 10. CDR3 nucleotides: TGTGCCAGCAGCCCTGGGACTACCGCGTACACAGATACGCAGTATTTT. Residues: CASSPGTTAYTDTQYF.

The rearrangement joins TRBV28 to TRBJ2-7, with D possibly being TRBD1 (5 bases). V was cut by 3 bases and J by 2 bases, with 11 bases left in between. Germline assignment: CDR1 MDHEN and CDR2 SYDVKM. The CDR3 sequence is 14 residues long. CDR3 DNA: TGTGCCAGCAGTTTTGAGTCAGGGACCTACGAGCAGTACTTC. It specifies CASSFESGTYEQYF.

The DNA of the CDR3 is TGCGCCAGCAGCCAAGGTGCGGGAGCTTTCTTT. Protein product: CASSQGAGAFF. The gene calls are TRBV4-1 and TRBJ1-1; unclear D gene. This CDR3 region has 11 residues. The germline CDR1 and CDR2 sequences are MGHRA and YSYEKL. Trimming removed 1 base from V and 10 bases from J, with 7 bases in between.

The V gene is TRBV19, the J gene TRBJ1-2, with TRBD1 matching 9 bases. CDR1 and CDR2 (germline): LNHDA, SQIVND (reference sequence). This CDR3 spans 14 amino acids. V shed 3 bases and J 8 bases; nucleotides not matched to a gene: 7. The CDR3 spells CASSIPGTGNGYTF. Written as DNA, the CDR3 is TGTGCCAGTAGTATTCCCGGGACAGGGAACGGCTACACCTTC.

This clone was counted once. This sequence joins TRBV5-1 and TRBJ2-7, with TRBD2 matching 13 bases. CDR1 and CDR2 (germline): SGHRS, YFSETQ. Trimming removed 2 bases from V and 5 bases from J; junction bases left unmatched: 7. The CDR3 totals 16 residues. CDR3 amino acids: CASSLTSGRALHEQYF. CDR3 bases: TGCGCCAGCAGCTTAACTAGCGGGAGGGCCTTACACGAGCAGTACTTC.

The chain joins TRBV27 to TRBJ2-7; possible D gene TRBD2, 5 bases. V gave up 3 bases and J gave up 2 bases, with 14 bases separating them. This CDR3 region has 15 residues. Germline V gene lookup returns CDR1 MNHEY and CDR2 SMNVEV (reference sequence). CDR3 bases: TGTGCCAGCAGTTTTCGTGAGGGCAGTCCCTACGAGCAGTACTTC. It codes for CASSFREGSPYEQYF.

The DNA for the CDR3 is TGCGCCAGCAGCTTGTCACAGGCAGGTACGAACACTGAAGCTTTCTTT. Its protein is CASSLSQAGTNTEAFF. The chain uses TRBV5-1 and TRBJ1-1; tentative D call: TRBD1 (5 bases). This CDR3 is built from 16 residues. Germline assignment: CDR1 SGHRS and CDR2 YFSETQ. Trimming removed 1 base at V and 1 base at J, with 14 bases between.

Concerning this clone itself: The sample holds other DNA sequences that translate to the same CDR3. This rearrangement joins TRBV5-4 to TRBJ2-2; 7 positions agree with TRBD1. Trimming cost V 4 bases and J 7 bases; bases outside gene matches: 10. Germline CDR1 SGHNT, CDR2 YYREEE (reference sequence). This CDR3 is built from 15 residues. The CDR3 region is CASSQTGERYGELFF. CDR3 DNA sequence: TGTGCCAGCAGCCAAACAGGGGAGCGGTACGGGGAGCTGTTTTTT.

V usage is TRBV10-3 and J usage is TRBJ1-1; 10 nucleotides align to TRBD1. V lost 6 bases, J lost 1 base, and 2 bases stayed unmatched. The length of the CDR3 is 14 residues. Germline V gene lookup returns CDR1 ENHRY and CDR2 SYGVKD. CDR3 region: CAIRGDRGNTEAFF. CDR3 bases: TGTGCCATCAGAGGGGACAGGGGGAACACTGAAGCTTTCTTT.

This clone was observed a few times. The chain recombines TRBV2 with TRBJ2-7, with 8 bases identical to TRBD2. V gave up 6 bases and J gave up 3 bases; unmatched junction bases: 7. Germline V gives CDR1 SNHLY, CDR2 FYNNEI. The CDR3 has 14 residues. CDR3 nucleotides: TGTGCCAGCAGCGAGACGGGAGGGTACTACGAGCAGTACTTC. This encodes CASSETGGYYEQYF.

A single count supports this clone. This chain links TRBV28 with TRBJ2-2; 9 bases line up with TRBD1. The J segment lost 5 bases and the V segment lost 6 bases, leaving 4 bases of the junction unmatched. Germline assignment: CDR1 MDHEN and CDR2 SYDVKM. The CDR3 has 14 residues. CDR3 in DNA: TGTGCCAGCAGATCGACAGGGGGGACCGGGGAGCTGTTTTTT. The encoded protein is CASRSTGGTGELFF. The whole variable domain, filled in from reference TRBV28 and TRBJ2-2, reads DVKVTQSSRYLVKRTGEKVFLECVQDMDHENMFWYRQDPGLGLRLIYFSYDVKMKEKGDIPEGYSVSREKKERFSLILESASTNQTSMYLCASRSTGGTGELFFGEGSRLTVL.

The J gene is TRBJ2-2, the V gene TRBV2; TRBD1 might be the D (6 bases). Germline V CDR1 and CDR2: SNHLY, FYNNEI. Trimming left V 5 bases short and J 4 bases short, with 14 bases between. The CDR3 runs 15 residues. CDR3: CASSPGHDGTGELFF. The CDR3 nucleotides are TGTGCCAGCAGTCCGGGACACGACGGCACCGGGGAGCTGTTTTTT.

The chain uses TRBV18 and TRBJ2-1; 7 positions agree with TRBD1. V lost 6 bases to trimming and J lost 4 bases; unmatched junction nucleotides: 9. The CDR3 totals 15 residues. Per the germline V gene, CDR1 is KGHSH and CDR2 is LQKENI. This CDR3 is CASSPRDSQYNEQFF. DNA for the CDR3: TGTGCCAGCTCCCCGAGGGACAGCCAGTACAATGAGCAGTTCTTC. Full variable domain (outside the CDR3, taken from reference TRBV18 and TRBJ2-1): NAGVMQNPRHLVRRRGQEARLRCSPMKGHSHVYWYRQLPEEGLKFMVYLQKENIIDESGMPKERFSAEFPKEGPSILRIQQVVRGDSAAYFCASSPRDSQYNEQFFGPGTRLTVL.

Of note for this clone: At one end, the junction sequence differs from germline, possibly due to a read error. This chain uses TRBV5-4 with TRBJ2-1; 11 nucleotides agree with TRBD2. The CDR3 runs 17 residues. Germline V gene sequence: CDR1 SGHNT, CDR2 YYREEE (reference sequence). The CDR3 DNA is TGTGCCAGCAGCGGACCAACTAGCGGGAGCTCCTACAATGGGCAGTTCTTC. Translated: CASSGPTSGSSYNGQFF.

The CDR3 DNA reads as TGTGCCAGTAGCCGCCCACCACAACCCACAGATACGCAGTATTTT. Its protein product is CASSRPPQPTDTQYF. The V and J genes are TRBV19 and TRBJ2-3; no reliable D call. The V end was cut by 6 bases, the J end by 2 bases, with 15 bases between. The CDR3 totals 15 residues. Germline V CDR1 and CDR2: LNHDA, SQIVND (reference sequence).

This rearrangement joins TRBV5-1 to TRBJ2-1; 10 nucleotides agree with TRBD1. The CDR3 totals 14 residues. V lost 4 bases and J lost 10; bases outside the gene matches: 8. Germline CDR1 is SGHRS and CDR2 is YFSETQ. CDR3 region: CASSIGQGVNEQFF. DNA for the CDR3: TGCGCCAGCAGCATCGGACAGGGGGTGAACGAGCAGTTCTTC.

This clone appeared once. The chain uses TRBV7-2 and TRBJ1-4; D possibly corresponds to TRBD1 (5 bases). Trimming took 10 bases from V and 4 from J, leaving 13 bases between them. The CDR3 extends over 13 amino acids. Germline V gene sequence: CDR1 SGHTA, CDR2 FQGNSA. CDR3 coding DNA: TGTGCCATTCCAACAGGATTTAATGAAAAACTGTTTTTT. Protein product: CAIPTGFNEKLFF.

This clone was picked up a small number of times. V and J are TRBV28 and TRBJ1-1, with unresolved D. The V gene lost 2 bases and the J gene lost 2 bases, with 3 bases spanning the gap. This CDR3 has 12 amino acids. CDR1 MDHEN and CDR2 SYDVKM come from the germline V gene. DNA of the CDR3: TGTGCCAGCAGTTTACCAAACACTGAAGCTTTCTTT. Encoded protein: CASSLPNTEAFF.

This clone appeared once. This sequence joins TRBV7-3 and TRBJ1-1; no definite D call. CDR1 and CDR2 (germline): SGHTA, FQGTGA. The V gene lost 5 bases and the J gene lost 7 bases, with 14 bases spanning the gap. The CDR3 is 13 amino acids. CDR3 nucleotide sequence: TGTGCCAGCAGCCGAGCAATTTATGATGAAGCTTTCTTT. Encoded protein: CASSRAIYDEAFF.

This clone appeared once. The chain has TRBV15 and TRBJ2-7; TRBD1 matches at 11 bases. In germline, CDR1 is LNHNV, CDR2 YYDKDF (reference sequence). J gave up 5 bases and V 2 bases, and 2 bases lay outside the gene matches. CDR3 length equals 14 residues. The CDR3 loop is CATSRPDRGHEQYF. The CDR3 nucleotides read TGTGCCACCAGCAGACCGGACAGGGGGCACGAGCAGTACTTC.

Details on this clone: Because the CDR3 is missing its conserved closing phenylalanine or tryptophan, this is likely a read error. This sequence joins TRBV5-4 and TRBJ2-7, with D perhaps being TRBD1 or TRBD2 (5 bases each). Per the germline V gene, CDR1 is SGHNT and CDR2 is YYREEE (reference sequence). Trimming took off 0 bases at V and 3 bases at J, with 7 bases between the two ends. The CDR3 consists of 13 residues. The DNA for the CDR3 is TGTGCCAGCAGCTTGGGAGGGGACTACGAGCAGTACCTC. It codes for CASSLGGDYEQYL.

CDR3 residues: CASSPPRQGAFYEQYF. The CDR3 DNA reads as TGTGCCAGCTCACCACCTCGGCAGGGGGCTTTCTACGAGCAGTACTTC. V is TRBV18 and J is TRBJ2-7; 8 bases match TRBD1. Germline assignment: CDR1 KGHSH and CDR2 LQKENI. This CDR3 has 16 amino acids. J lost 3 bases, V lost 0 bases, and 7 bases had no gene match.

The CDR3 DNA follows: TGTGCCAGCAGCTGGGGTCTAGCGGGAAGGAACAATGAGCAGTTCTTC. Amino acid sequence: CASSWGLAGRNNEQFF. The chain links TRBV7-2 to TRBJ2-1; 9 nucleotides line up with TRBD2. V shed 4 bases, J shed 5 bases, and the junction held 9 bases outside the gene matches. Germline-derived CDR1 and CDR2 are SGHTA and FQGNSA. This CDR3 is built from 16 residues.

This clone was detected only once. DNA for the CDR3: TGCGCCAGCACCTCGGGACAGGGGGTAAAGAACTCTGGGGCCAACGTCCTGACTTTC. It translates to CASTSGQGVKNSGANVLTF. The chain links TRBV5-1 to TRBJ2-6; 11 bases are a match to TRBD1. The J segment lost 0 bases and the V segment lost 6 bases, leaving 11 bases of the junction unmatched. The CDR3 runs to 19 residues. Germline V gene sequence: CDR1 SGHRS, CDR2 YFSETQ.

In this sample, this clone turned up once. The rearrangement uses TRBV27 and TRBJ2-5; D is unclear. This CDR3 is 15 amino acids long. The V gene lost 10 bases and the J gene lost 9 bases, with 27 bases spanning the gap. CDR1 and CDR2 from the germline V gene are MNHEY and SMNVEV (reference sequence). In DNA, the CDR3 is TGTGCCACCCGGGTTTTATATGCCGGTATAAGTGCCCAGTACTTC. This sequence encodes CATRVLYAGISAQYF.

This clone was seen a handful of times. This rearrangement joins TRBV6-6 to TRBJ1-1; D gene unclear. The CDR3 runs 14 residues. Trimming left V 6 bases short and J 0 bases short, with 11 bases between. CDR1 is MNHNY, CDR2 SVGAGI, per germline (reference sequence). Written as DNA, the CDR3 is TGTGCCAGCAGCAAACGAGGCATGAACACTGAAGCTTTCTTT. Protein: CASSKRGMNTEAFF.

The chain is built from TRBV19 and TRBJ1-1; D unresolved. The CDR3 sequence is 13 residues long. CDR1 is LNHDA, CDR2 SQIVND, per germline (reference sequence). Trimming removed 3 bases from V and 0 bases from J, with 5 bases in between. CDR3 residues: CASSIFMNTEAFF. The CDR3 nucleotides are TGTGCCAGTAGTATTTTCATGAACACTGAAGCTTTCTTT. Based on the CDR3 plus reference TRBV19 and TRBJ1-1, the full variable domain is DGGITQSPKYLFRKEGQNVTLSCEQNLNHDAMYWYRQDPGQGLRLIYYSQIVNDFQKGDIAEGYSVSREKKESFPLTVTSAQKNPTAFYLCASSIFMNTEAFFGQGTRLTVV.